This T cell receptor beta chain was identified in a study of identical twins. Study-level results: Sequences that were out-of-frame, alpha and twin-shared displayed an excess of low generation probability. Fewer insertions marked abundant cord blood beta clonotypes; young adult naive trended weakly, memory not at all.

In TCRdb, the 5' RACE reads were re-called with MiXCR into one record per CDR3 protein. The sample shows about 660,000 distinct CDR3 sequences, 8.5% to 9% of them seen only once. Regarding this clonotype: Antigen unknown.

With 10 bases removed from V and 4 bases from J, the gap between germline ends came to 11 bases. The CDR3 consists of 12 residues. Germline CDR1 and CDR2: ENHRY and SYGVKD. These data were likewise used in another study, on yellow fever vaccine responses in identical twins.

The material sequenced was PBMCs. The TCR sequence derives from a woman between 18 and 29 years old in good health. The chain joins TRBV10-3 to TRBJ1-3, with D hard to call. The chain's CDR3 is CATESQGNTIYF. The CDR3 nucleotides read TGTGCCACGGAAAGTCAAGGAAACACCATATATTTT.